The rows below give T cell receptor beta chains drawn from one sample of a study of radiation and T cells in renal cell carcinoma. Only in-frame clones appear in the TCRdb table, and some are missing; sequencing was by immunoSEQ multiplex PCR. The table lists about 49,000 clones, about 80% of them singletons, with approximately 28% in the top ten. The starting material was blood, obtained from a patient whose treatment included radiotherapy and nephrectomy. The receptors originated from an older woman with renal cell carcinoma. The CDR3 runs from the conserved cysteine through the conserved F or W. Where a row states a size, it is once, few, many or the class of an expanded clone; other rows omit it.

j_gene,v_gene,abundance,CDR3aa
TRBJ1-1,TRBV9,-,CASSLLAEGTEAFF
TRBJ1-4,TRBV5-1,-,CASRKDSTNEKLFF
TRBJ2-1,TRBV30,-,CASSPGSAVNEQFF
TRBJ2-1,TRBV19,-,CASSFPTAAGGSYNEQFF
TRBJ2-5,TRBV5-6,-,CASSFTGRETQYF
TRBJ2-5,TRBV6-6,-,CASSYRTGASQETQYF
TRBJ2-5,TRBV10-3,-,CAISGPDETQYF
TRBJ1-5,TRBV5-1,-,CASSLGRNQPQHF
TRBJ2-2,TRBV7-9,-,CASSLAVNTGELFF
TRBJ2-2,TRBV29-1,-,CSVTNTGELFF
TRBJ1-2,TRBV5-4,few,CASTRTGANYGYTF
TRBJ2-7,TRBV5-1,-,CASSFTGTREQYF
TRBJ2-1,TRBV30,-,CAWIKVQLGEQFF
TRBJ1-2,TRBV7-3,few,CASSLTPGLEGYTF
TRBJ2-7,TRBV5-1,-,CASSPTRDSYEQYF
TRBJ2-3,TRBV30,-,CAWSTFRRHTDTQYF
TRBJ2-5,TRBV4-1,few,CASSQSGEESANQETQYF